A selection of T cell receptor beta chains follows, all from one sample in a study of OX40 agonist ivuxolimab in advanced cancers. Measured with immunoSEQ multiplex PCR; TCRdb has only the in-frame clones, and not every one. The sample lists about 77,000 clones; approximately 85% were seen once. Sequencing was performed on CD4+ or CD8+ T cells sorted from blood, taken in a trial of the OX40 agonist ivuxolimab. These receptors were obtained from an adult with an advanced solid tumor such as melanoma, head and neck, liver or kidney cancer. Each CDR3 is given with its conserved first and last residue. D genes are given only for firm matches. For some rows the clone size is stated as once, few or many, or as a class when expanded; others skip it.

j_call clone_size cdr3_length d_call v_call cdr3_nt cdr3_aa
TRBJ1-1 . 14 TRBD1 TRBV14 TGTGCCAGCAGCCAAGCAGGGGGCAAGACTGAAGCTTTCTTT CASSQAGGKTEAFF
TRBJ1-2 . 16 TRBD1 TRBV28 TGTGCCAGCAGCCTCACCCACAGACAGGGGGGCTATGGCTACACCTTC CASSLTHRQGGYGYTF
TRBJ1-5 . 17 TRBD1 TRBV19 TGTGCCAGTAGTACCCGCGGACAGGGGGTTAGCAATCAGCCCCAGCATTTT CASSTRGQGVSNQPQHF
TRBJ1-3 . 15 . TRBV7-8 TGTGCCAGCAGCTTAGGGGAGATCTCTGGAAACACCATATATTTT CASSLGEISGNTIYF
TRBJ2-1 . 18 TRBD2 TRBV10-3 TGTGCCATCAGTGGGACTAGCGGGAGGGTAGGGGCCTACAATGAGCAGTTCTTC CAISGTSGRVGAYNEQFF
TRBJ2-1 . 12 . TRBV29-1 TGCAGCGGGAGGGGGGCCTACAATGAGCAGTTCTTC CSGRGAYNEQFF
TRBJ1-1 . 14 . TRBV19 TGTGCCAGTAGTATAGACGAGGGGATCGCTGAAGCTTTCTTT CASSIDEGIAEAFF
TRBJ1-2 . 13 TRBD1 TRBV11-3 TGTGCCAGCAGCTCCCGGGACAGAACTTTGGATACCTTC CASSSRDRTLDTF
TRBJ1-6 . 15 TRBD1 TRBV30 TGTGCCTGGAGCGGGAACAGGGGGCGGAGGGAACCCCTCCACTTT CAWSGNRGRREPLHF
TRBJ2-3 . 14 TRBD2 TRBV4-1 TGCGCCAGCAGCCAAGTGCTAGCGGATAATACGCAGTATTTT CASSQVLADNTQYF
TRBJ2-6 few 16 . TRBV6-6 TGTGCCAGCAGTTACTCGGCGGGATCCGGGGCCAACGTCCTGACTTTC CASSYSAGSGANVLTF
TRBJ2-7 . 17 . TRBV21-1 TGTGCCAGCAGCCCCCCGCGGGTCGGGAGGAGGGACTACGAGCAGTACTTC CASSPPRVGRRDYEQYF
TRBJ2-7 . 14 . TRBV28 TGTGCCAGCAGAGAGGGGCCTTTGGGTCTCGAGCAGTACTTC CASREGPLGLEQYF
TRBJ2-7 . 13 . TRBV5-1 TGCGCCAGCAGCAGGATCCCTAGCCACGAGCAGTACTTC CASSRIPSHEQYF
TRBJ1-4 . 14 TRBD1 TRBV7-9 TGTGCCAGCAGCTTAATCCAGGGGGCTGAAAAACTGTTTTTT CASSLIQGAEKLFF
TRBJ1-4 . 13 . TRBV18 TGTGCCAGCTCCGCGGGGGGCGAGAAAAAACTGTTTTTT CASSAGGEKKLFF
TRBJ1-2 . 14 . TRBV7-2 TGTGCCAGCAGCTTGGGTGCGACTAACTATGGCTACACCTTC CASSLGATNYGYTF
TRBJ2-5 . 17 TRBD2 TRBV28 TGTGCCAGCACGACCTCGGGGAGCGGGGGGGCCTGGGAGACCCAGTACTTC CASTTSGSGGAWETQYF
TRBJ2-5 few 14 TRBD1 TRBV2 TGTGCCAGCAGCCTTCGGACAGGGTCAGAGACCCAGTACTTC CASSLRTGSETQYF
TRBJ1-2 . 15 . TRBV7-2 TGTGCCAGCACCATGCCGGGGCAGGACCGCTATGGCTACACCTTC CASTMPGQDRYGYTF